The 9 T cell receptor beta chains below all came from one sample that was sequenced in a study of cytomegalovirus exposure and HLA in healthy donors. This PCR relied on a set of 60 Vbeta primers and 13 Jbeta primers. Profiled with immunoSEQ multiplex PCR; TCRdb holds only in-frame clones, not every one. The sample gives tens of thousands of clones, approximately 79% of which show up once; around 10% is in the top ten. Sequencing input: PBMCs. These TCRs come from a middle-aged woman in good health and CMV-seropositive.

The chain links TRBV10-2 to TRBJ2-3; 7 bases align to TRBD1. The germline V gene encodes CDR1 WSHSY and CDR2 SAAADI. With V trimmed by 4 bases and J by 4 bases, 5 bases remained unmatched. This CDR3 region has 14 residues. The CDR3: CASSARTGADTQYF. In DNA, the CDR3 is TGCGCCAGCAGTGCAAGGACAGGAGCAGATACGCAGTATTTT.

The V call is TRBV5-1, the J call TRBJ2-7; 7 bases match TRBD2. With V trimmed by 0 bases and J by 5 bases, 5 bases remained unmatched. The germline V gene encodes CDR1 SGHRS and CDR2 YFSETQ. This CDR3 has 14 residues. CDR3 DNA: TGCGCCAGCAGCTTGGGGGGGGGTAGGAACGAGCAGTACTTC. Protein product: CASSLGGGRNEQYF.

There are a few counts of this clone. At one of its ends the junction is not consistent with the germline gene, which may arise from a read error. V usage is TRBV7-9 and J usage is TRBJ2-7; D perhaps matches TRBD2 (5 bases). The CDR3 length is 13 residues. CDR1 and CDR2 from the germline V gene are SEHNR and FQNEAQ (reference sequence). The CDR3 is CSSGIQNSYEQYF. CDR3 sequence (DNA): TGTTCCAGCGGAATACAGAATTCCTACGAGCAGTACTTC.

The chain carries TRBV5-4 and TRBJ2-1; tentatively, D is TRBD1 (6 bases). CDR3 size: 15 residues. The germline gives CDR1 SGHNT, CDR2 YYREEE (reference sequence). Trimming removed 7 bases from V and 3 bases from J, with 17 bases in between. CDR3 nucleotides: TGTGCCAGCTCTCGGGACACTGATAACTACAATGAGCAGTTCTTC. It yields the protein CASSRDTDNYNEQFF. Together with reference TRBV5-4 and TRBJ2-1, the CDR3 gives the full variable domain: ETGVTQSPTHLIKTRGQQVTLRCSSQSGHNTVSWYQQALGQGPQFIFQYYREEENGRGNFPPRFSGLQFPNYSSELNVNALELDDSALYLCASSRDTDNYNEQFFGPGTRLTVL.

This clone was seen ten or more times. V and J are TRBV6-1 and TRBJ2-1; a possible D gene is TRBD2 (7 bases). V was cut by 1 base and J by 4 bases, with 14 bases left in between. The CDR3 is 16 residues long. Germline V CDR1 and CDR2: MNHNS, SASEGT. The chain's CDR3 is CASSEEGGGPYNEQFF. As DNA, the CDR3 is TGTGCCAGCAGTGAAGAGGGAGGGGGGCCATACAATGAGCAGTTCTTC.

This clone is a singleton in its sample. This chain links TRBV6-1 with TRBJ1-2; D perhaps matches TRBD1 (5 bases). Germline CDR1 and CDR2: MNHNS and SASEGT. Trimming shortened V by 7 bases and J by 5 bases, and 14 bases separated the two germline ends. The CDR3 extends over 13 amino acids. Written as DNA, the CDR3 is TGTGCCAGCACCCAAGGGCAGGGATATGGCTACACCTTC. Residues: CASTQGQGYGYTF.

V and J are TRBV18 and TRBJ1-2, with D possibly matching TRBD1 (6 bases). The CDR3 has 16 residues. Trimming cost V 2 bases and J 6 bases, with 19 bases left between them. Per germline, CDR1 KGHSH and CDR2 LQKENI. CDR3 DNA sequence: TGTGCCAGCTCACCAAGGCTACAGGGAATTGAACATGGCTACACCTTC. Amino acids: CASSPRLQGIEHGYTF.

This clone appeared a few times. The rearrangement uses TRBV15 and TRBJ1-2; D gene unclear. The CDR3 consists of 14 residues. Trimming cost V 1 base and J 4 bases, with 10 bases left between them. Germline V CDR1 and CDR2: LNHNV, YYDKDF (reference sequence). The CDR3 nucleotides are TGTGCCACCAGCAGAGGGGAGGGAACCTATGGCTACACCTTC. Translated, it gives CATSRGEGTYGYTF.

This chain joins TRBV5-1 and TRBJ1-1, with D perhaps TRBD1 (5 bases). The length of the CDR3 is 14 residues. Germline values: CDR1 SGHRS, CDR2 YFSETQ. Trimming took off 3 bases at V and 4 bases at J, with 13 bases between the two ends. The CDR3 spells CASSSEAQGTEAFF. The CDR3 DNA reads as TGCGCCAGCAGCTCCGAAGCCCAGGGCACTGAAGCTTTCTTT.